This is a list of T cell receptor beta chains from one sample in a study of robustness of blood B and T cell sequencing. TCRdb independently ran MiXCR on the PCR reads; one entry per CDR3 protein. Among approximately 3,500 distinct CDR3 sequences listed, around 51% were seen once. Sequencing input: peripheral blood. These TCRs come from a human donor in good health. The CDR3 runs from the conserved cysteine through the conserved F or W. The D gene is left open where the match is weak. Clone size is shown for a subset of rows, as once, few, many or a class of expanded clone.

J: TRBJ2-3; D: TRBD1; size: -; V: TRBV20-1; CDR3: CSATPGQGVGGLLGDTQYF; DNA: TGCAGTGCTACACCGGGACAGGGTGTGGGGGGCCTTCTTGGAGATACGCAGTATTTT
J: TRBJ2-7; D: -; size: -; V: TRBV30; CDR3: CAWSVSFYEQYF; DNA: TGTGCCTGGAGTGTCTCATTCTACGAGCAGTACTTC
J: TRBJ1-1; D: -; size: -; V: TRBV29-1; CDR3: CSVHRVYTEAFF; DNA: TGCAGCGTCCACAGAGTTTACACTGAAGCTTTCTTT
J: TRBJ2-3; D: TRBD2; size: -; V: TRBV5-1; CDR3: CASSRTSGGQTTDTQYF; DNA: TGCGCCAGCAGCCGGACTAGCGGGGGGCAGACCACAGATACGCAGTATTTT
J: TRBJ1-2; D: TRBD1; size: -; V: TRBV6-2/TRBV6-3; CDR3: CASSPPGQGSGYGYTF; DNA: TGTGCCAGCAGTCCACCGGGACAGGGGAGCGGCTATGGCTACACCTTC
J: TRBJ1-1; D: -; size: -; V: TRBV3-1; CDR3: CASSQDSRGTEAFF; DNA: TGTGCCAGCAGCCAAGATTCTAGGGGTACTGAAGCTTTCTTT
J: TRBJ1-2; D: TRBD1; size: few; V: TRBV20-1; CDR3: CSARGQGLGYGYTF; DNA: TGCAGTGCTAGAGGACAGGGACTGGGCTATGGCTACACCTTC
J: TRBJ1-2; D: TRBD1; size: -; V: TRBV7-9; CDR3: CASSASREQGARDYGYTF; DNA: TGTGCCAGCAGCGCCAGCCGAGAACAGGGGGCAAGAGACTATGGCTACACCTTC
J: TRBJ2-3; D: TRBD1; size: -; V: TRBV6-1; CDR3: CASSEARTGTQYF; DNA: TGTGCCAGCAGTGAAGCTAGGACAGGGACGCAGTATTTT
J: TRBJ2-2; D: -; size: -; V: TRBV5-5; CDR3: CASSLDYLLAGELFF; DNA: TGTGCCAGCAGCTTGGACTACCTGTTGGCCGGGGAGCTGTTTTTT
J: TRBJ1-5; D: -; size: -; V: TRBV18; CDR3: CASSLKPQRGDGNQPQHF; DNA: TGTGCCAGCTCACTGAAACCTCAGAGAGGGGATGGCAATCAGCCCCAGCATTTT
J: TRBJ1-2; D: TRBD1; size: -; V: TRBV5-1; CDR3: CASSLGTGGHYGYTF; DNA: TGCGCCAGCAGCTTAGGGACAGGGGGACACTATGGCTACACCTTC
J: TRBJ1-5; D: TRBD1; size: -; V: TRBV18; CDR3: CASSPSVDRDPLSNQPQHF; DNA: TGTGCCAGCTCACCAAGCGTAGACAGGGACCCTCTCAGCAATCAGCCCCAGCATTTT
J: TRBJ1-2; D: -; size: -; V: TRBV6-1; CDR3: CASSPYYTGYGYTF; DNA: TGTGCCAGCAGCCCTTATTATACGGGGTATGGCTACACCTTC
J: TRBJ1-1; D: -; size: -; V: TRBV27; CDR3: CASSSGWSKTEAFF; DNA: TGTGCCAGCAGTTCCGGATGGTCGAAGACTGAAGCTTTCTTT
J: TRBJ1-1; D: -; size: -; V: TRBV30; CDR3: CAWSVGNTEAFF; DNA: TGTGCCTGGAGTGTAGGGAACACTGAAGCTTTCTTT
J: TRBJ1-1; D: -; size: -; V: TRBV20-1; CDR3: CSARYRVLYTEAFF; DNA: TGCAGTGCTAGGTACAGGGTCTTGTACACTGAAGCTTTCTTT
J: TRBJ1-2; D: TRBD1; size: few; V: TRBV6-1; CDR3: CASRTGVLVYGYTF; DNA: TGTGCCAGCAGGACAGGGGTGCTTGTCTATGGCTACACCTTC
J: TRBJ1-2; D: TRBD1; size: -; V: TRBV10-3; CDR3: CAISGDRGDGYTF; DNA: TGTGCCATCAGTGGTGACAGGGGCGATGGCTACACCTTC
J: TRBJ2-3; D: -; size: few; V: TRBV5-1; CDR3: CASRQDFRTDTQYF; DNA: TGCGCCAGCAGGCAGGATTTCCGCACAGATACGCAGTATTTT
J: TRBJ2-4; D: -; size: few; V: TRBV5-1; CDR3: CASSIGDLNKNIQYF; DNA: TGCGCCAGCAGCATTGGGGACCTAAACAAAAACATTCAGTACTTC
J: TRBJ1-3; D: -; size: -; V: TRBV4-1; CDR3: CASSQDGSGNTIYF; DNA: TGCGCCAGCAGCCAAGATGGCTCTGGAAACACCATATATTTT
J: TRBJ2-3; D: TRBD2; size: -; V: TRBV5-5; CDR3: CASSLLAGPDTQYF; DNA: TGTGCCAGCAGCTTACTAGCGGGGCCAGATACGCAGTATTTT
J: TRBJ2-7; D: -; size: once; V: TRBV5-1; CDR3: CASSFGLRDPKGQYF; DNA: TGCGCCAGCAGCTTCGGATTAAGGGACCCCAAGGGGCAGTACTTC
J: TRBJ2-1; D: -; size: -; V: TRBV29-1; CDR3: CSVEVGLLPNEQFF; DNA: TGCAGCGTTGAAGTGGGGCTACTGCCTAATGAGCAGTTCTTC
J: TRBJ1-2; D: TRBD1; size: once; V: TRBV30; CDR3: CAWSKGASGYGYTF; DNA: TGTGCCTGGAGCAAGGGGGCTTCGGGCTATGGCTACACCTTC
J: TRBJ2-7; D: TRBD1; size: -; V: TRBV29-1; CDR3: CSVVGGWYEQYF; DNA: TGCAGCGTTGTAGGGGGCTGGTACGAGCAGTACTTC
J: TRBJ2-2; D: -; size: once; V: TRBV14; CDR3: CASSRQQGPGTGELFF; DNA: TGTGCCAGCAGCCGGCAGCAGGGGCCGGGCACCGGGGAGCTGTTTTTT
J: TRBJ1-1; D: -; size: -; V: TRBV13; CDR3: CASSKPGPRRTEAFF; DNA: TGTGCCAGCAGCAAGCCGGGCCCGAGAAGGACTGAAGCTTTCTTT
J: TRBJ2-3; D: TRBD2; size: -; V: TRBV11-1; CDR3: CASSLSLAVDTQYF; DNA: TGTGCCAGCAGCTTATCGCTAGCGGTGGATACGCAGTATTTT
J: TRBJ2-3; D: -; size: -; V: TRBV10-3; CDR3: CAISEGAGDTDTQYF; DNA: TGTGCCATCAGTGAGGGAGCCGGGGATACAGATACGCAGTATTTT
J: TRBJ2-3; D: TRBD2; size: -; V: TRBV20-1; CDR3: CSLISGGALDTQYF; DNA: TGCAGCCTCATTAGCGGGGGAGCTCTGGATACGCAGTATTTT
J: TRBJ1-2; D: TRBD1; size: -; V: TRBV20-1; CDR3: CSAPNRQGAHGYTF; DNA: TGCAGTGCTCCAAACCGACAGGGGGCTCATGGCTACACCTTC
J: TRBJ2-2; D: -; size: -; V: TRBV13; CDR3: CASSPDGGSRGGELFF; DNA: TGTGCCAGCAGCCCCGACGGAGGATCTAGAGGTGGGGAGCTGTTTTTT
J: TRBJ1-1; D: -; size: -; V: TRBV15; CDR3: CATSRDSGAFF; DNA: TGTGCCACCAGCAGAGATTCGGGCGCCTTCTTT
J: TRBJ2-1; D: -; size: -; V: TRBV11-2; CDR3: CASSTSTRDRIYNEQFF; DNA: TGTGCCAGCAGCACCTCCACCAGGGACCGAATCTACAATGAGCAGTTCTTC
J: TRBJ2-1; D: -; size: -; V: TRBV5-1; CDR3: CASSLGDFRGGSYNEQFF; DNA: TGCGCCAGCAGCTTGGGAGACTTTCGTGGAGGCTCCTACAATGAGCAGTTCTTC